This T cell receptor (beta chain) was found in a study of blood T cell repertoires in COVID-19. This CDR3 region has 15 residues. Germline CDR1 is MDHEN and CDR2 is SYDVKM. Unmatched junction bases numbered 7, after V lost 7 bases and J lost 4 bases. TCRdb's copy holds only in-frame clones and misses some; the assay was immunoSEQ multiplex PCR. This table has tens of thousands of clones, 90% appearing once. The chain joins TRBV28 to TRBJ2-1, with 10 bases identical to TRBD2. This TCR was recovered from a human donor in a cohort sampled during active COVID-19. The specimen was peripheral blood. CDR3 sequence: CASTDPGLAYNEQFF. As DNA, the CDR3 is TGTGCCAGCACCGACCCGGGACTAGCGTACAATGAGCAGTTCTTC.